This entry features one T cell receptor (beta chain) sequence. The CDR3 extends over 16 amino acids. V gave up 5 bases and J gave up 0 bases; unmatched junction bases: 10. CDR1 is LNHDA, CDR2 SQIVND, per germline (reference sequence). These data belong to a study of patients and donors after allogeneic stem cell transplantation. MiXCR was run by TCRdb on the RT-PCR reads, yielding one entry per CDR3 protein. The table shows under 95,000 distinct CDR3 sequences, with less than 5% occurring only once. The sequenced sample was blood, either unsorted or a sorted T cell fraction (not recorded which). V usage is TRBV19 and J usage is TRBJ2-7, with 7 positions matching TRBD2. The source of this sequence is a human donor who was either an allogeneic HSCT recipient or a stem cell or donor lymphocyte infusion donor (not recorded which). It is not recorded whose cells these are; they may come from a transplant donor. The CDR3 DNA follows: TGTGCCAGTAGTCCCCCCCTGGGCGGGAGCTCCTACGAGCAGTACTTC. This encodes CASSPPLGGSSYEQYF. The full variable domain, its missing parts supplied by reference TRBV19 and TRBJ2-7, is DGGITQSPKYLFRKEGQNVTLSCEQNLNHDAMYWYRQDPGQGLRLIYYSQIVNDFQKGDIAEGYSVSREKKESFPLTVTSAQKNPTAFYLCASSPPLGGSSYEQYFGPGTRLTVT.